The entry that follows covers one T cell receptor beta chain sequence. The antigen is unknown. This specimen belongs to a study of beta chain features in type 1 diabetes. Study details: What patients shared with healthy donors was a similar profile of age, gender and cell yields. Broader study findings: When cDNA is sequenced, cells with high TCR expression could be over-represented. People with Type 1 diabetes carried modestly yet significantly shorter TCRB CDR3s in all four CD4+ subsets.

Germline loops: CDR1 LGHNA, CDR2 YSLEER. V lost 0 bases, J lost 5 bases, and 13 bases lay in between. The CDR3 spans 15 residues. Expressed TCRB transcripts were sequenced because the entire RNA isolate underwent reverse transcription. Method: immunoSEQ multiplex PCR; TCRdb's copy keeps in-frame clones and lacks some. The sample lists 250,000 to 350,000 clones; 15% were seen once. The TCR comes from a man younger than 30 with type 1 diabetes. The gene calls are TRBV4-3 and TRBJ1-2, with D maybe TRBD1 (5 bases). The sequenced sample consisted of naive CD4+ T cells from blood. CDR3 in DNA: TGCGCCAGCAGCCAAGAACTGGGGGGGGGTTATGGCTACACCTTC. Its translation is CASSQELGGGYGYTF.